What follows is one T cell receptor beta chain and its context. Its matching antigen is unknown. Gene names refer to mouse genes. The read ends 1 residue early relative to the CDR3; the germline J gene fills the gap. TCRdb's table, derived via immunoSEQ multiplex PCR, lists solely in-frame clones and lacks some. The sample carries about 22,000 clones, over 55% recorded once. V was clipped by 1 base and J by 1 base, with 7 bases between them. Per germline, CDR1 NNHNN and CDR2 SYGAGS (reference sequence). This CDR3 spans 14 amino acids. This sample stems from a study of tissue T cells after allogeneic stem cell transplantation. Broader study findings: In patients and mice, blood and spleen missed much of tissue repertoire.

Sequences were obtained from spleen. This sequence joins TRBV13-2 and TRBJ2-5; maybe TRBD1 (5 bases). The receptor comes from a female BALB/c mouse in good health. This strain's MHC haplotype is H2-d. The CDR3 here is CASGDRGDQDTQYF. CDR3 DNA (partial): TGTGCCAGCGGTGATCGAGGGGACCAAGACACCCAGTAC.